The TCR beta chain under discussion was sequenced for a study of blood T cell repertoires in COVID-19. Study as a whole: PBMCs, B-cell-depleted T cells, or T cells provided the cDNA or gDNA that made up the material.

Seattle's enrolled individuals joined amid active infection and were then monitored longitudinally. Only in-frame clones appear in the TCRdb table, and some are missing; sequencing was by immunoSEQ multiplex PCR. The data contain 85,000 to 100,000 clones, roughly 80% of them seen just once; the ten biggest clones take up less than 6%. V lost 0 bases and J lost 4, with 4 bases in between. The CDR3 covers 12 residues. In germline, CDR1 is ENHRY, CDR2 SYGVKD. Source material: peripheral blood. The sequence came from an elderly man with COVID-19, enrolled during active disease. This chain joins TRBV10-3 and TRBJ2-7, with D hard to call. The chain's CDR3 is CAISESVYEQYF. The CDR3 bases are TGTGCCATCAGTGAGTCTGTATACGAGCAGTACTTC.